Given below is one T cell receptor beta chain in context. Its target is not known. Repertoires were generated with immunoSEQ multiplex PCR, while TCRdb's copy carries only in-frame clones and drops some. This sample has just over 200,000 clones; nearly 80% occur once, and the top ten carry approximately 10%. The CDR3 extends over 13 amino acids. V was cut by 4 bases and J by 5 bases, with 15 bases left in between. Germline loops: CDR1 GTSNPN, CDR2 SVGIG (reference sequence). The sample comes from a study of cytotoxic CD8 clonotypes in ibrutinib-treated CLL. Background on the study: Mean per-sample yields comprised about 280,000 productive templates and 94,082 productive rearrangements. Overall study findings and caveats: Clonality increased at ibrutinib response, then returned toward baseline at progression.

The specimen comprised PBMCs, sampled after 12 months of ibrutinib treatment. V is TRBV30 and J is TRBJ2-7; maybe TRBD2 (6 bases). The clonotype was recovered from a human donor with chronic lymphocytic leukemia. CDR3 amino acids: CAWTHGTWDEQYF. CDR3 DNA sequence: TGTGCCTGGACTCACGGGACTTGGGACGAGCAGTACTTC.